This entry concerns a single T cell receptor (beta chain). This table comes from immunoSEQ multiplex PCR, and its TCRdb copy is limited to in-frame clones, with some not included. The sample carries 120,000 to 150,000 clones, approximately 83% recorded once. The data were taken from a study of blood T cell repertoires in COVID-19. At the level of the study: Some COVID-19 samples were acute and others convalescent; all came from the United States, Italy and Spain.

V dropped 4 bases and J dropped 3; count of bases not matched to a gene: 0. The CDR3 totals 13 residues. This clonotype originated in a woman aged 60-75 years with COVID-19, enrolled during active disease. Specimen: peripheral blood. The chain carries TRBV12-3 or TRBV12-4 and TRBJ2-1, with TRBD1 identical over 7 bases. CDR3 sequence: CASSWDSYNEQFF. The CDR3 region has the DNA TGTGCCAGCAGTTGGGACAGCTACAATGAGCAGTTCTTC.